The 24 T cell receptor beta chains below come from one sample, sequenced in a study of graft-versus-host responses after intestinal transplantation. No antigen has been assigned to these receptors. Profiling relied on immunoSEQ multiplex PCR, and the TCRdb table lists in-frame clones only, not all of them. The sample lists more than 70,000 clones; approximately 87% were seen once. The starting material was unstimulated CD4+ T cells sorted from spleen or lymph node cells, obtained before intestinal transplant. The origin of the receptors is a human donor who received an intestinal transplant.

The rearrangement links TRBV5-6 to TRBJ1-1, with 7 bases identical to TRBD1. The junction had 11 bases not matched to a gene; V was cut back by 3 bases and J by 6 bases. The germline gives CDR1 SGHDT, CDR2 YYEEEE. The CDR3 runs 15 residues. CDR3 in amino acids: CASSYRTGFGAEAFF. In nucleotides, the CDR3 is TGTGCCAGCAGCTACCGGACAGGTTTCGGGGCTGAAGCTTTCTTT.

The rearrangement joins TRBV7-3 to TRBJ2-7, with 9 bases matching TRBD2. The CDR3 is made up of 15 amino acids. V gave up 5 bases and J gave up 5 bases; unmatched junction bases: 10. The germline CDR1 and CDR2 sequences are SGHTA and FQGTGA. The CDR3 DNA follows: TGTGCCAGCAGCAAAGTGGGACTAGCCGGCGACGAGCAGTACTTC. It is translated as CASSKVGLAGDEQYF. The full variable domain, with the rest looked up from reference TRBV7-3 and TRBJ2-7, is GAGVSQTPSNKVTEKGKYVELRCDPISGHTALYWYRQSLGQGPEFLIYFQGTGAADDSGLPNDRFFAVRPEGSVSTLKIQRTERGDSAVYLCASSKVGLAGDEQYFGPGTRLTVT.

The chain recombines TRBV5-1 with TRBJ2-3; the match to TRBD2 covers 9 bases. The CDR3 spans 16 residues. Germline V gene sequence: CDR1 SGHRS, CDR2 YFSETQ. The J segment lost 0 bases and the V segment lost 0 bases, leaving 2 bases of the junction unmatched. The CDR3 reads CASSLGAGGSTDTQYF. CDR3 bases: TGCGCCAGCAGCTTGGGAGCGGGGGGAAGCACAGATACGCAGTATTTT.

The CDR3 loop is CASRRQGFTDTQYF. CDR3 nucleotide sequence: TGTGCCAGCAGGAGACAGGGTTTCACAGATACGCAGTATTTT. V is TRBV6-5 and J is TRBJ2-3, with 7 nucleotides matching TRBD1. The trim removed 6 bases at V and 2 bases at J, leaving 5 bases unmatched. The CDR3 totals 14 residues. Germline CDR1 is MNHEY and CDR2 is SVGAGI.

This chain links TRBV5-1 with TRBJ1-1; maybe TRBD1 (5 bases). V was trimmed by 3 bases and J by 7 bases, leaving 16 bases between them. Germline V gene lookup returns CDR1 SGHRS and CDR2 YFSETQ. The CDR3 is made up of 14 amino acids. The CDR3 region is CASSSGGGGFEAFF. In nucleotides, the CDR3 is TGCGCCAGCAGCTCTGGGGGGGGAGGGTTTGAAGCTTTCTTT.

The rearrangement joins TRBV6-5 to TRBJ1-1; no definite D call. The CDR3 has 13 residues. V was cut by 2 bases and J by 7 bases, with 11 bases left in between. Germline CDR1 MNHEY, CDR2 SVGAGI. This chain's CDR3 is CASSYRGGFEAFF. Here the CDR3 DNA reads TGTGCCAGCAGTTACCGGGGAGGGTTTGAAGCTTTCTTT.

This chain uses TRBV27 with TRBJ1-5; unclear D gene. Germline V gives CDR1 MNHEY, CDR2 SMNVEV (reference sequence). CDR3 length equals 14 residues. The V gene lost 4 bases and the J gene lost 4 bases, with 11 bases spanning the gap. The CDR3 loop reads CASSSGRENQPQHF. For the CDR3, the DNA is TGTGCCAGCAGTTCCGGACGGGAGAATCAGCCCCAGCATTTT.

The V gene is TRBV19, the J gene TRBJ2-3; the D gene is possibly TRBD1 (6 bases). The germline V gene has CDR1 LNHDA and CDR2 SQIVND (reference sequence). The CDR3 totals 16 residues. V was shortened by 7 bases and J by 8 bases, with 25 bases between the two germline ends. In DNA form, the CDR3 reads TGTGCCAGTACCACAGGGCGGACGGGGCAGTTGCGTACGCAGTATTTT. It specifies CASTTGRTGQLRTQYF.

The CDR3 DNA reads TGTGCCAGCAGCCCTTCTAGCGTTTTTCGCACAGATACGCAGTATTTT. Amino acid sequence: CASSPSSVFRTDTQYF. The V and J genes are TRBV7-3 and TRBJ2-3, with D maybe TRBD2 (6 bases). This CDR3 comprises 16 residues. Per the germline V gene, CDR1 is SGHTA and CDR2 is FQGTGA. Trimming removed 5 bases from V and 1 base from J, with 16 bases in between. The complete variable domain, with remaining parts taken from reference TRBV7-3 and TRBJ2-3, reads GAGVSQTPSNKVTEKGKYVELRCDPISGHTALYWYRQSLGQGPEFLIYFQGTGAADDSGLPNDRFFAVRPEGSVSTLKIQRTERGDSAVYLCASSPSSVFRTDTQYFGPGTRLTVL.

In nucleotides, the CDR3 is TGTGCCAGCAGTGAGGGGCGGGGGCGTGACACCGGGGAGCTGTTTTTT. It encodes CASSEGRGRDTGELFF. The chain is built from TRBV6-1 and TRBJ2-2; possibly TRBD2 for D (7 bases). Germline V gene sequence: CDR1 MNHNS, CDR2 SASEGT. The ends were cut back, 3 bases at V and 3 bases at J, with 14 bases in the middle. The CDR3 extends over 16 amino acids.

The chain is built from TRBV4-2 and TRBJ2-7, with 7 bases lining up with TRBD2. The CDR3 runs to 16 residues. Trimming at V came to 0 bases and at J to 1 base, leaving 6 bases not matched to a gene. CDR1 and CDR2 from the germline V gene are LGHNA and YNFKEQ. The CDR3: CASSQERDYPSYEQYF. DNA of the CDR3: TGTGCCAGCAGCCAAGAGCGGGACTACCCGTCCTACGAGCAGTACTTC.

J is TRBJ2-7 and V is TRBV10-2; D may be TRBD2 (5 bases). The CDR3 is 14 amino acids. From germline, CDR1 is WSHSY and CDR2 SAAADI. Trimming left V 4 bases short and J 3 bases short, with 13 bases between. In DNA, the CDR3 is TGCGCCAGCAGTGGGGGTCGGGGAAACTACGAGCAGTACTTC. As protein: CASSGGRGNYEQYF.

V and J are TRBV19 and TRBJ1-6; possible D gene TRBD1, 5 bases. The V end lost 5 bases, the J end lost 14 bases, and 19 bases lay between the germline ends. The CDR3 runs 14 residues. Germline V gene data show CDR1 as LNHDA and CDR2 as SQIVND (reference sequence). The CDR3 DNA is TGTGCCAGTAGTCAAATCTTACAGGCACCCTCCCTCCACTTT. Translated: CASSQILQAPSLHF.

This chain's CDR3 is CASSFHPRLGQEATGELFF. The CDR3 region has the DNA TGTGCCAGCAGCTTCCATCCCCGCTTAGGACAGGAAGCCACCGGGGAGCTGTTTTTT. The V call is TRBV11-1, the J call TRBJ2-2; 7 bases map to TRBD1. The V gene end was trimmed by 3 bases and the J gene end by 4 bases; junction bases not matched to a gene: 17. This CDR3 is 19 amino acids long. Germline CDR1 and CDR2: SGHAT and FQDESV (reference sequence). Drawing the rest from reference TRBV11-1 and TRBJ2-2, the complete variable domain is EAEVAQSPRYKITEKSQAVAFWCDPISGHATLYWYRQILGQGPELLVQFQDESVVDDSQLPKDRFSAERLKGVDSTLKIQPAELGDSAMYLCASSFHPRLGQEATGELFFGEGSRLTVL.

This chain links TRBV10-3 with TRBJ2-7; tentative D call: TRBD1 (6 bases). V dropped 0 bases and J dropped 0 bases, with 9 bases sitting between them. The CDR3 consists of 15 residues. CDR1 is ENHRY, CDR2 SYGVKD, per germline. In nucleotides, the CDR3 is TGTGCCATCAGTGAGTCGACCAGGGGCTCCTACGAGCAGTACTTC. Translating gives CAISESTRGSYEQYF.

The gene calls are TRBV5-8 and TRBJ2-5; 10 bases fit TRBD2. V dropped 4 bases and J dropped 11; count of bases not matched to a gene: 8. The CDR3 has 13 amino acids. Germline lookup yields CDR1 SGHTS and CDR2 YDEGEE. The CDR3 DNA follows: TGTGCCAGCAGCCCCCGGACTAGCGGTATGCAGTACTTC. It codes for CASSPRTSGMQYF.

The rearrangement joins TRBV5-5 to TRBJ2-7, with D possibly matching TRBD1 (6 bases). Germline V lookup: CDR1 SGHKS, CDR2 YYEKEE (reference sequence). The V end was cut by 4 bases, the J end by 2 bases, with 19 bases between. The CDR3 runs to 16 residues. The CDR3 sequence: CASSQSPRTDTYEQYF. In DNA, the CDR3 is TGTGCCAGCAGCCAGAGCCCCCGGACAGATACCTACGAGCAGTACTTC.

The V call is TRBV5-1, the J call TRBJ1-2; D not resolved. Germline loops: CDR1 SGHRS, CDR2 YFSETQ. The CDR3 is 15 amino acids. The V end was cut by 0 bases, the J end by 0 bases, with 9 bases between. Here the CDR3 DNA reads TGCGCCAGCAGCTTGGATCCAACAGCTAACTATGGCTACACCTTC. Its translation: CASSLDPTANYGYTF.

This clone appeared once. Written as DNA, the CDR3 is TGTGCCACCCGGGGGGGAAGCAACTACGAGCAGTACTTC. This gives the protein CATRGGSNYEQYF. This chain connects TRBV11-2 to TRBJ2-7; TRBD2 agrees at 8 bases. V trimming: 10 bases; J trimming: 3 bases; junction bases outside the gene matches: 8. CDR1 SGHAT and CDR2 FQNNGV come from the germline V gene. There are 13 residues in the CDR3.

The gene calls are TRBV7-8 and TRBJ2-7; D ambiguous. The CDR3 is made up of 13 amino acids. V was shortened by 1 base and J by 3 bases, with 7 bases between the two germline ends. The germline V gene has CDR1 SGHVS and CDR2 FQNEAQ. The CDR3 nucleotides are TGTGCCAGCAGCTTAGGCAGTTACTACGAGCAGTACTTC. It is translated as CASSLGSYYEQYF. Variable domain in full (rest from reference TRBV7-8 and TRBJ2-7): GAGVSQSPRYKVAKRGQDVALRCDPISGHVSLFWYQQALGQGPEFLTYFQNEAQLDKSGLPSDRFFAERPEGSVSTLKIQRTQQEDSAVYLCASSLGSYYEQYFGPGTRLTVT.

The V call is TRBV13, the J call TRBJ1-1, with a weak D call TRBD1 (5 bases). The CDR3 extends over 13 amino acids. The ends were cut back, 6 bases at V and 0 bases at J, with 8 bases in the middle. Germline V lookup: CDR1 PRHDT, CDR2 FYEKMQ (reference sequence). CDR3 nucleotides: TGTGCCAGCAGTCGACAGATGAACACTGAAGCTTTCTTT. The encoded protein is CASSRQMNTEAFF.

The chain links TRBV29-1 to TRBJ1-1, with no clear D. V was pared by 7 bases and J by 3 bases, with 6 bases between. CDR1 and CDR2 from the germline V gene are SQVTM and ANQGSEA. CDR3 length equals 10 residues. CDR3 sequence reads: CSGVHTEAFF. The CDR3 bases are TGCAGCGGCGTCCACACTGAAGCTTTCTTT.

V usage is TRBV6-5 and J usage is TRBJ1-2; the D gene is possibly TRBD1 (6 bases). The CDR3 is made up of 13 amino acids. Germline V gene data show CDR1 as MNHEY and CDR2 as SVGAGI. Trimming cost V 6 bases and J 6 bases, with 14 bases left between them. The CDR3 protein is CASRATGYHGYTF. The DNA of the CDR3 is TGTGCCAGCAGGGCCACAGGGTACCATGGCTACACCTTC.

The J gene is TRBJ2-7, the V gene TRBV18; tentatively, D is TRBD1 (6 bases). This CDR3 is built from 15 residues. Germline V lookup: CDR1 KGHSH, CDR2 LQKENI. V was clipped by 3 bases and J by 1 base, with 13 bases between them. CDR3 nucleotides: TGTGCCAGCTCACCCGGGACAAGTGTATCCTACGAGCAGTACTTC. This sequence encodes CASSPGTSVSYEQYF.